Described below is a single TCR beta chain sequence and its context. This sample is drawn from a study of blood T cell repertoires in COVID-19. In the study overall: Spain, Italy and the United States supplied samples that represented acute and convalescent COVID-19. Sources were T cells, B-cell-depleted T cells, or PBMCs; the material itself was cDNA or gDNA.

This CDR3 has 15 amino acids. Per germline, CDR1 DFQATT and CDR2 SNEGSKA (reference sequence). Unmatched junction bases numbered 10, after V lost 3 bases and J lost 5 bases. In the authors' workflow: The assay estimated nucleated cells by amplifying reference gene primers. Only in-frame clones appear in the TCRdb table, and some are missing; sequencing was by immunoSEQ multiplex PCR. That table gives V, J and clone size, and the DNA gave D and trimming. The sample consists of roughly 200,000 clones, approximately 86% of them appearing once. The sequence derives from a woman under 40 with active or convalescent COVID-19. This chain links TRBV20-1 with TRBJ2-5; 9 nucleotides match TRBD2. Specimen: peripheral blood. The CDR3 DNA reads TGCAGTGCTAGTGTTAGCGGGAGTGAAGTGGAGACCCAGTACTTC. Amino acid sequence: CSASVSGSEVETQYF.